This TCR beta chain was captured in a study of sequential checkpoint blockade in melanoma. The treatment denotes: randomized to nivolumab then ipilimumab (arm A) or the reverse (arm B). The table came from immunoSEQ multiplex PCR; TCRdb's copy has only in-frame clones and leaves some out. The sample includes a few thousand clones, 39% of them seen just once. Losses at the gene ends were 5 bases for V and 4 bases for J; bases not matched to a gene: 7. The CDR3 length is 14 residues. Germline-derived CDR1 and CDR2 are SQVTM and ANQGSEA. Sequenced here: tumor tissue (inferred from file names), sampled from a patient given nivolumab and ipilimumab in sequence. This TCR derives from a human donor with melanoma. This chain joins TRBV29-1 and TRBJ1-3; 8 bases agree with TRBD1. The CDR3 loop reads CSVITGGPGNTIYF. CDR3 DNA: TGCAGCGTTATAACAGGGGGGCCAGGAAACACCATATATTTT.